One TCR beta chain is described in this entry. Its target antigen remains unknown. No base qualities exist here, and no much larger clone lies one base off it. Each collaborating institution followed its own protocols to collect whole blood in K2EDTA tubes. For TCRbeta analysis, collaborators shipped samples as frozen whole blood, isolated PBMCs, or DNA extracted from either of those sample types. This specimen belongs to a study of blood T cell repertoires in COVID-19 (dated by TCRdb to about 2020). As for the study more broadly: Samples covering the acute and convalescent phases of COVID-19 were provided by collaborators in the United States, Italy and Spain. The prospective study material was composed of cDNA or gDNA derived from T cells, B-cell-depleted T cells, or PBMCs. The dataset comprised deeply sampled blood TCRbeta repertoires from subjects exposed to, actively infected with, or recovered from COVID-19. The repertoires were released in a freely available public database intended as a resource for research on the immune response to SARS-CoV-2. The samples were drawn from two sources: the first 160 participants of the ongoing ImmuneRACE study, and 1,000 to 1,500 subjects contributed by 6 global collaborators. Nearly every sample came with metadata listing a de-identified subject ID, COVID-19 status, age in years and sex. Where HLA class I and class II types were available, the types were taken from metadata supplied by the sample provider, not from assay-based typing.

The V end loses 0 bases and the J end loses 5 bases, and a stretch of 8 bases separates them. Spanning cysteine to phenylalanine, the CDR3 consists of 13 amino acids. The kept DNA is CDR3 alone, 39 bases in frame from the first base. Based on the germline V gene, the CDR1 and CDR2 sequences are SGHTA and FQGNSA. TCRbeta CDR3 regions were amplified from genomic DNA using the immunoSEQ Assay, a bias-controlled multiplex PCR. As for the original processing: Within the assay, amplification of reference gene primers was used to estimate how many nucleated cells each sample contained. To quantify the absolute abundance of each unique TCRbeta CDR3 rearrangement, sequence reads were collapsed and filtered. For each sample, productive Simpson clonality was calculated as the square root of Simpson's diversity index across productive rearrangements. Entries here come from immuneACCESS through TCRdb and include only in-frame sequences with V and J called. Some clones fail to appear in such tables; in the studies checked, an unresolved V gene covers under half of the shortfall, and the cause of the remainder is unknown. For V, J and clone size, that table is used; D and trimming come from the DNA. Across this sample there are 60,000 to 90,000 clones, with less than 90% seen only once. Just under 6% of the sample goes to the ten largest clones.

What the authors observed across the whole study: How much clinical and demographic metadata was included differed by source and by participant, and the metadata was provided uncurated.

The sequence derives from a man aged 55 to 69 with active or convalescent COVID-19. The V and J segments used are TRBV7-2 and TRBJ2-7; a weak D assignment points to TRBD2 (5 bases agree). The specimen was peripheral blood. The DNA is TGTGCCAGCAGCTTAGCAATCGGGGACGAGCAGTACTTC. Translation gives CASSLAIGDEQYF.